One and the same sample provided the 14 T cell receptor beta chains below, sequenced in a study of T cells in Graves' hyperthyroidism and ophthalmopathy. RNA transcripts provided the source from which TCR beta CDR3 regions were amplified. Initially, a first-round RT-PCR of the TCR CDR3 employed the HTBI primer set. MiXCR, applied by TCRdb to the multiplex PCR reads, yields one record per CDR3 protein. The sample has 300,000 to 400,000 distinct CDR3 sequences, over 20% seen once; the top ten hold 50%. Sequenced material: blood. The source of these receptors is a woman aged 50 to 60 with Graves' hyperthyroidism.

V usage is TRBV19 and J usage is TRBJ2-2; 7 bases line up with TRBD1. V was clipped by 0 bases and J by 6 bases; unmatched bases: 1. Germline CDR1 reads LNHDA; CDR2 reads SQIVND (reference sequence). The CDR3 has 14 residues. In DNA form, the CDR3 reads TGTGCCAGTAGTATAGAGACAGGGTCCGGGGAGCTGTTTTTT. It codes for CASSIETGSGELFF.

This clonotype appeared a few times. V is TRBV6-6 and J is TRBJ1-1; D is ambiguous. This CDR3 region has 15 residues. Germline CDR1 is MNHNY and CDR2 is SVGAGI (reference sequence). Trimming removed 2 bases from V and 4 bases from J, with 14 bases in between. CDR3 residues: CASSYRGARPTEAFF. DNA for the CDR3: TGTGCCAGCAGTTACCGAGGCGCTCGCCCCACTGAAGCTTTCTTT.

The sample holds many counts of this clonotype. This chain joins TRBV18 and TRBJ2-7; 9 bases map to TRBD1. This CDR3 comprises 17 residues. J lost 5 bases, V lost 2 bases, and 13 bases had no gene match. The germline gives CDR1 KGHSH, CDR2 LQKENI. The CDR3 loop is CASSPRNTGTGFHEQYF. In DNA, the CDR3 is TGTGCCAGCTCACCAAGAAATACCGGGACAGGGTTCCACGAGCAGTACTTC.

About this clonotype itself: An end of the junction differs from the germline gene, which may be a read error. The rearrangement links TRBV7-2 to TRBJ1-3, with D unclear. This CDR3 has 15 amino acids. Germline CDR1 and CDR2: SGHTA and FQGNSA. The CDR3 reads CASSLGQPGGNTICF. Written as DNA, the CDR3 is TGTGCCAGCAGCTTAGGACAACCCGGAGGAAACACCATATGTTTT.

This clonotype was recorded at least ten times. The V call is TRBV7-9, the J call TRBJ2-5; D gene unclear. Germline V gives CDR1 SEHNR, CDR2 FQNEAQ (reference sequence). Trimming shortened V by 6 bases and J by 7 bases, and 15 bases separated the two germline ends. The CDR3 has 13 amino acids. The CDR3 DNA follows: TGTGCCAGCAGTATCACGGATTCGGGGACCCAGTACTTC. It specifies CASSITDSGTQYF.

This clonotype occurred many times. DNA for the CDR3: TGTGCCAGCTGGACAAGACTCTCCTATGGCTACACCTTC. This gives the protein CASWTRLSYGYTF. The rearrangement uses TRBV12-3 or TRBV12-4 and TRBJ1-2, with D possibly matching TRBD1 (5 bases). CDR3 length: 13 residues. Trimming pared 8 bases from V and 4 bases from J, leaving 14 bases between.

The chain recombines TRBV6-1 with TRBJ2-7; D might be TRBD2 (5 bases). Per germline, CDR1 MNHNS and CDR2 SASEGT. Trimming left V 6 bases short and J 7 bases short, with 22 bases between. This CDR3 is 15 amino acids long. For the CDR3, the DNA is TGTGCCAGCAGCTGGGGAGAGATTAGCTCGGGAGAGCAGTACTTC. Its translation is CASSWGEISSGEQYF.

In its sample, this clonotype was seen many times. V and J are TRBV12-5 and TRBJ2-3; 9 nucleotides align to TRBD1. The V segment lost 3 bases and the J segment 1 base; nucleotides outside the gene matches: 8. Germline V CDR1 and CDR2: LGHNT, FRNRAP. The CDR3 loop spans 17 amino acids. The CDR3 loop reads CASGFLQGAGGTDTQYF. CDR3 DNA sequence: TGTGCTAGTGGTTTTTTACAGGGGGCAGGCGGCACAGATACGCAGTATTTT.

This clonotype was counted at least ten times. The V call is TRBV2, the J call TRBJ1-4; the D gene is possibly TRBD1 (5 bases). With 5 bases removed from V and 5 bases from J, the gap between germline ends came to 12 bases. The germline gives CDR1 SNHLY, CDR2 FYNNEI. The CDR3 length is 14 residues. The CDR3 is CASSQGRRNEKLFF. The CDR3 DNA follows: TGTGCCAGCAGTCAGGGACGGCGGAATGAAAAACTGTTTTTT.

This clonotype was detected ten times or more. Germline and junction disagree at one end, which may indicate a read error. This chain connects TRBV28 to TRBJ2-7; D is undetermined. Germline assignment: CDR1 MDHEN and CDR2 SYDVKM. The length of the CDR3 is 14 residues. The CDR3 bases are TGCGCCTTGGGCGGCAGAAGCCCACGTTACGAGCAGTACTTC. Its translation is CALGGRSPRYEQYF.

V gene TRBV7-9 combines with J gene TRBJ2-5; unclear D gene. Trimming took off 7 bases at V and 4 bases at J, with 13 bases between the two ends. This CDR3 spans 13 amino acids. Germline values: CDR1 SEHNR, CDR2 FQNEAQ (reference sequence). CDR3 DNA sequence: TGTGCCAGCACATTCGGCGTTTTAGAGACCCAGTACTTC. It yields the protein CASTFGVLETQYF.

The chain links TRBV28 to TRBJ2-7; TRBD2 might be the D (5 bases). Germline loops: CDR1 MDHEN, CDR2 SYDVKM. Trimming pared 3 bases from V and 2 bases from J, leaving 11 bases between. The CDR3 totals 14 residues. CDR3 in amino acids: CASSFPEGAYEQYF. The CDR3 DNA follows: TGTGCCAGCAGTTTCCCCGAGGGCGCCTACGAGCAGTACTTC.

Ten or more counts support this clonotype. The chain combines TRBV3-1 with TRBJ2-3, with 12 positions matching TRBD2. V lost 4 bases and J lost 1; bases outside the gene matches: 3. From germline, CDR1 is LGHDT and CDR2 YNNKEL (reference sequence). This CDR3 spans 16 amino acids. The CDR3 sequence is CASSLPSGGGTDTQYF. The CDR3 DNA reads as TGTGCCAGCAGCCTACCTAGCGGGGGGGGCACAGATACGCAGTATTTT.

This chain links TRBV10-3 with TRBJ2-1; D is perhaps TRBD1 or TRBD2 (5 bases each). The CDR3 consists of 15 residues. The V gene's germline CDR1 is ENHRY and CDR2 SYGVKD. The V end lost 6 bases, the J end lost 5 bases, and 17 bases lay between the germline ends. CDR3 in amino acids: CAISFTGTPNNEQFF. The CDR3 nucleotides read TGTGCCATCAGCTTCACCGGGACGCCGAACAATGAGCAGTTCTTC.